Detailed here is one T cell receptor beta chain. The CDR3 has 16 residues. Germline V gives CDR1 KGHDR, CDR2 SFDVKD. V was clipped by 3 bases and J by 4 bases, with 16 bases between them. The sample comes from a study of blood T cell repertoires in COVID-19. Whole-study context: Material from acute and convalescent COVID-19 was sourced from the United States, Italy and Spain. In each case, the material was cDNA or gDNA derived from T cells, B-cell-depleted T cells, or PBMCs.

Authors' methods: Amplification of reference gene primers provided the estimated nucleated cell counts. Sequencing used immunoSEQ multiplex PCR; TCRdb keeps in-frame clones, though not all of them. V and J calls and clone size are those listed in that table; D and trimming were worked out from the DNA. The sample has about 210,000 clones; 75% to 85% are singletons. Sequenced sample: peripheral blood. V usage is TRBV24-1 and J usage is TRBJ2-3, with D hard to call. The receptor comes from a man in his sixties with acute or convalescent COVID-19. CDR3: CATSDTGMGQADTQYF. The CDR3 region has the DNA TGTGCCACCAGTGATACTGGAATGGGCCAGGCAGATACGCAGTATTTT.